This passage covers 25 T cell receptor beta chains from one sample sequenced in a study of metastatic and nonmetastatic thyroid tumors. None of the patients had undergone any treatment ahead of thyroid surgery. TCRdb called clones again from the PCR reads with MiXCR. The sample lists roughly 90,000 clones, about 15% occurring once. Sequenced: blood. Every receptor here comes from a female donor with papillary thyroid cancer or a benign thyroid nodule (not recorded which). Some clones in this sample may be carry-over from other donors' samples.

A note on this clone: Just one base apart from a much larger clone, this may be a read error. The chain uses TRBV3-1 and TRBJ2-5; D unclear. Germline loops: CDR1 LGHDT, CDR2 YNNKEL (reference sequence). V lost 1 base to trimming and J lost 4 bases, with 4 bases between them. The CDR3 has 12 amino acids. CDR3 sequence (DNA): TGTGCCAGCAGCCAAGTAGGAGAGACCCAGTACTTC. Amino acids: CASSQVGETQYF.

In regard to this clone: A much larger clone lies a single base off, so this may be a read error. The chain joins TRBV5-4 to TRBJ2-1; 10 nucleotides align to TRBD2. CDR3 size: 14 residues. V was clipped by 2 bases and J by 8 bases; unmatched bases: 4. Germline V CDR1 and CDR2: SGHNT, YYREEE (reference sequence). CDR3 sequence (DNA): TGTGCCAGCAGCTTTCAGACTAGCGGGCATGAGCAGTTCTTC. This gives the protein CASSFQTSGHEQFF. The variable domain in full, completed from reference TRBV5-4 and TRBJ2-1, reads ETGVTQSPTHLIKTRGQQVTLRCSSQSGHNTVSWYQQALGQGPQFIFQYYREEENGRGNFPPRFSGLQFPNYSSELNVNALELDDSALYLCASSFQTSGHEQFFGPGTRLTVL.

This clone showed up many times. The CDR3 DNA reads TGTGCCACTCGAAAGACGGAATACAATGAGCAGTTCTTC. Amino acid sequence: CATRKTEYNEQFF. The chain combines TRBV24-1 with TRBJ2-1; D unclear. Germline V CDR1 and CDR2: KGHDR, SFDVKD. The CDR3 runs 13 residues. The V end lost 10 bases, the J end lost 4 bases, and 13 bases lay between the germline ends.

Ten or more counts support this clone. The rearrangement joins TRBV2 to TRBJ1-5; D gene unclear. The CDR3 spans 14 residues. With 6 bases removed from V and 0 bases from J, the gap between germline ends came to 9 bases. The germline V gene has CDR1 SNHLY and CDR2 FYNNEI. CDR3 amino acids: CASRDGSSNQPQHF. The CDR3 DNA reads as TGTGCCAGCAGGGATGGGAGTAGCAATCAGCCCCAGCATTTT.

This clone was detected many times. In DNA form, the CDR3 reads TGCAGTGCTAGAGAGCGGACTGCCTCTAGCACAGATACGCAGTATTTT. Encoded protein: CSARERTASSTDTQYF. The rearrangement uses TRBV20-1 and TRBJ2-3; a weak D match, TRBD2 (5 bases). The CDR3 extends over 16 amino acids. Deletions cut 0 bases from V and 0 bases from J, with 13 bases between. Germline V gene sequence: CDR1 DFQATT, CDR2 SNEGSKA (reference sequence).

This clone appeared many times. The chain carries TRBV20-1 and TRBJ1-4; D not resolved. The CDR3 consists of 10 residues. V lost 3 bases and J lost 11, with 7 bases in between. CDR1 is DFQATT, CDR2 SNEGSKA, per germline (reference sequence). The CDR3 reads CSASALKLFF. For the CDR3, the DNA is TGCAGTGCTAGCGCCCTGAAACTGTTTTTT.

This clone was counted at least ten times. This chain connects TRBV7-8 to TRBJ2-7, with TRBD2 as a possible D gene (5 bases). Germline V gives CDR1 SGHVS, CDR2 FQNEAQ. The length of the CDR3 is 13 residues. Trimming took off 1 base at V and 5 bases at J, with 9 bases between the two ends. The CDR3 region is CASSLGEWDEQYF. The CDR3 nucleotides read TGTGCCAGCAGCTTAGGGGAGTGGGACGAGCAGTACTTC.

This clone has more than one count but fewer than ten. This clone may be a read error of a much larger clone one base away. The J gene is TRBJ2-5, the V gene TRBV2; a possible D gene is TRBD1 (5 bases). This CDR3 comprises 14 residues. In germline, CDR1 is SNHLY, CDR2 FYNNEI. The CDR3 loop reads CASIERTPLGTQYF. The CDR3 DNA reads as TGTGCCAGCATTGAAAGGACACCCTTAGGGACCCAGTACTTC. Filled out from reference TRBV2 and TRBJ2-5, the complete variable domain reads EPEVTQTPSHQVTQMGQEVILRCVPISNHLYFYWYRQILGQKVEFLVSFYNNEISEKSEIFDDQFSVERPDGSNFTLKIRSTKLEDSAMYFCASIERTPLGTQYFGPGTRLLVL.

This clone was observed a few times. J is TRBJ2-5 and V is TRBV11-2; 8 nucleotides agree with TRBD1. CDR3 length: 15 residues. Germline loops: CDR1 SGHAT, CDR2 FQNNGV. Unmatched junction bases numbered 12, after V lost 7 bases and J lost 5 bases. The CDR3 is CASTPRQGLGETQYF. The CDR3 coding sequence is TGTGCCAGCACCCCCCGACAGGGGCTGGGGGAGACCCAGTACTTC.

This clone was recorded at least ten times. CDR3 sequence reads: CASSADRASYEQYF. The CDR3, as DNA: TGTGCCAGCAGCGCCGACAGGGCCTCCTACGAGCAGTACTTC. The chain has TRBV7-2 and TRBJ2-7; the match to TRBD1 covers 7 bases. Germline values: CDR1 SGHTA, CDR2 FQGNSA. The CDR3 length is 14 residues. V dropped 5 bases and J dropped 0; count of bases not matched to a gene: 4.

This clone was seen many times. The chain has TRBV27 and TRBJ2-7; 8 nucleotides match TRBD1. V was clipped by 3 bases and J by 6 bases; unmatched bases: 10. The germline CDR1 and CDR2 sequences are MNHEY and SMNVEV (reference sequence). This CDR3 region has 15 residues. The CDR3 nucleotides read TGTGCCAGCAGTTTCGGCGGGACAGGACCCCTCGAGCAGTACTTC. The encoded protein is CASSFGGTGPLEQYF.

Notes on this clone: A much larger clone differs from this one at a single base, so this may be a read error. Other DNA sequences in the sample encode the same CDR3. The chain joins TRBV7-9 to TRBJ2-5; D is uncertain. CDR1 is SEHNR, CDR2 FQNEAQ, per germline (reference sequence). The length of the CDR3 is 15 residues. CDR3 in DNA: TGTGCCAGCAGCTTAGCGTCCGGGTGGGAAGAGACACAGTACTTC. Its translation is CASSLASGWEETQYF.

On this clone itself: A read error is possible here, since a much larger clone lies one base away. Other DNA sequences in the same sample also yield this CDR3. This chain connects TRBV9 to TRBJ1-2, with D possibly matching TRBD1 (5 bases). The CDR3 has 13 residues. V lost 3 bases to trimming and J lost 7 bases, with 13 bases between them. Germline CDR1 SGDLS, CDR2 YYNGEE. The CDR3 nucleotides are TGTGCCAGCAGCGGGGGCTCCTCCCGTGGCTACACCTTC. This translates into CASSGGSSRGYTF. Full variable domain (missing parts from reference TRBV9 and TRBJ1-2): DSGVTQTPKHLITATGQRVTLRCSPRSGDLSVYWYQQSLDQGLQFLIQYYNGEERAKGNILERFSAQQFPDLHSELNLSSLELGDSALYFCASSGGSSRGYTFGSGTRLTVV.

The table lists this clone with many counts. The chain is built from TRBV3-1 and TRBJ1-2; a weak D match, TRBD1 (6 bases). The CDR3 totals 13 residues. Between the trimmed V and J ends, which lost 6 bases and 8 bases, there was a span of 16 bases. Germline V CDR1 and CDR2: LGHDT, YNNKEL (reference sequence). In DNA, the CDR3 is TGTGCCAGCAGATATCAGGGGTCCGGGGGCTACACCTTC. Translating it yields CASRYQGSGGYTF. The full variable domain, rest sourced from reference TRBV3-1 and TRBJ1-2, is DTAVSQTPKYLVTQMGNDKSIKCEQNLGHDTMYWYKQDSKKFLKIMFSYNNKELIINETVPNRFSPKSPDKAHLNLHINSLELGDSAVYFCASRYQGSGGYTFGSGTRLTVV.

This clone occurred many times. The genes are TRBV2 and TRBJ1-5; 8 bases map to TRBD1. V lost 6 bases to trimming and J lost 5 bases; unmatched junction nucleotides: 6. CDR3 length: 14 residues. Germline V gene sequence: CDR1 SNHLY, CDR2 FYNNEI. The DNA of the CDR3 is TGTGCCAGCAGCTATGACAGGGGTGATCAGCCCCAGCATTTT. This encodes CASSYDRGDQPQHF.

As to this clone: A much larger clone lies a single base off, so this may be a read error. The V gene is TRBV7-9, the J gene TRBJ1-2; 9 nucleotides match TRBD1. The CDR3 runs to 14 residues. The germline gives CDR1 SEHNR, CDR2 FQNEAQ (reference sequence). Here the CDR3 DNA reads TGTGCCAGCATCTTAGACAGGGGGAGGAATGGCTACACCTTC. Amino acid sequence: CASILDRGRNGYTF.

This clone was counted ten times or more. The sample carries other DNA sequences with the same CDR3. CDR3 region: CASSLSNTEAFF. In nucleotides, the CDR3 is TGTGCCAGCAGTTTGTCGAACACTGAAGCTTTCTTT. This sequence joins TRBV12-3 or TRBV12-4 and TRBJ1-1, with unresolved D. This CDR3 comprises 12 residues. The V end lost 3 bases, the J end lost 1 base, and 3 bases lay between the germline ends.

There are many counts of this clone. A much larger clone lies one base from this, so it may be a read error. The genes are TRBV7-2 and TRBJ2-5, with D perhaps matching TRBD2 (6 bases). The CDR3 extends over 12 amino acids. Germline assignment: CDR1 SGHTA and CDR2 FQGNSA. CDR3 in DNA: TGTGCCAGCAGGGGGGTCCGGGAGACCCGGTACTTC. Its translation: CASRGVRETRYF.

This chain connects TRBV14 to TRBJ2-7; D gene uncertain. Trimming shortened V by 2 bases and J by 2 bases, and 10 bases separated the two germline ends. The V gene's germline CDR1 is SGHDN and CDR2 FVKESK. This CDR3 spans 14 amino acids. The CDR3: CASSQSVYTYEQYF. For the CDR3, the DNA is TGTGCCAGCAGCCAAAGTGTTTATACCTACGAGCAGTACTTC.

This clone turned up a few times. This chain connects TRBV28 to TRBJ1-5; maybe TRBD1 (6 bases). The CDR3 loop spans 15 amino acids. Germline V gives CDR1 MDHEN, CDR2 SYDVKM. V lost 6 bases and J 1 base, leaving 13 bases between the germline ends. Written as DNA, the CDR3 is TGTGCCAGCAGCTGTGGACAGTGGAGCAATCAGCCCCAGCATTTT. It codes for CASSCGQWSNQPQHF.

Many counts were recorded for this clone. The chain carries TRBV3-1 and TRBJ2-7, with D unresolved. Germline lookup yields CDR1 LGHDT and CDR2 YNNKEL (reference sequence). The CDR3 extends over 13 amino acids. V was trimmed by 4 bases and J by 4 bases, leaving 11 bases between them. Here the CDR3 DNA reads TGTGCCAGCAGCCCTGCCCGGTCTTACGAGCAGTACTTC. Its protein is CASSPARSYEQYF.

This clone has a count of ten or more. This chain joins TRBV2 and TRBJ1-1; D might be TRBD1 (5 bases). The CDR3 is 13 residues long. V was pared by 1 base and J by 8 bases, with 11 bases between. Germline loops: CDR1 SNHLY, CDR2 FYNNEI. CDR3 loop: CASSEEVGVEAFF. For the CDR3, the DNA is TGTGCCAGCAGTGAAGAGGTGGGGGTGGAAGCTTTCTTT. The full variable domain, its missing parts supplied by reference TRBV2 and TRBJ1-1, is EPEVTQTPSHQVTQMGQEVILRCVPISNHLYFYWYRQILGQKVEFLVSFYNNEISEKSEIFDDQFSVERPDGSNFTLKIRSTKLEDSAMYFCASSEEVGVEAFFGQGTRLTVV.

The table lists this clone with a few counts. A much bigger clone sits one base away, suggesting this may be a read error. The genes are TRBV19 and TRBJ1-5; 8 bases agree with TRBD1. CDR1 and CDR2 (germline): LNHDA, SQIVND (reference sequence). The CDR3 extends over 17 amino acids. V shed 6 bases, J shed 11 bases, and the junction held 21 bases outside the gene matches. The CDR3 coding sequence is TGTGCCAGTAGCCCCCGGGACAGGTGTTTCCAGGGGTGGACCCAGCATTTT. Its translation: CASSPRDRCFQGWTQHF.

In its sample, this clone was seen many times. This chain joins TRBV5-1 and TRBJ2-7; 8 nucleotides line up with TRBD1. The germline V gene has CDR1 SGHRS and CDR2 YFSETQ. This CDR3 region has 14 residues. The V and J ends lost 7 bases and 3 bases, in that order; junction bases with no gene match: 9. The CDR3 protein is CASRTGIGNYEQYF. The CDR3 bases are TGCGCCAGCCGGACAGGGATCGGGAACTACGAGCAGTACTTC.

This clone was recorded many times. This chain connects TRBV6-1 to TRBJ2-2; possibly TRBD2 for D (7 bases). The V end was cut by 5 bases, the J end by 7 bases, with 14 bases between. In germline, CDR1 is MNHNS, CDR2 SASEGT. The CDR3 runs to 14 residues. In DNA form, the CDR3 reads TGTGCCAGCAGTTTAGGGGGGGGCCACGGGGAGCTGTTTTTT. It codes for CASSLGGGHGELFF.